This T cell receptor beta chain was sequenced during a study of cytomegalovirus exposure and HLA in healthy donors. It was with 60 Vbeta and 13 Jbeta primers that the PCR ran. Repertoires were generated with immunoSEQ multiplex PCR, while TCRdb's copy carries only in-frame clones and drops some. This sample has under 150,000 clones, with about 80% found just once. V was pared by 7 bases and J by 9 bases, with 5 bases of the junction left unmatched. The length of the CDR3 is 11 residues. Germline assignment: CDR1 DFQATT and CDR2 SNEGSKA (reference sequence). The TCR sequence derives from a woman in her forties in good health and CMV-seropositive. The source material was PBMCs. V gene TRBV20-1 combines with J gene TRBJ2-1; 8 bases map to TRBD2. The CDR3 protein is CSVKRETEQFF. For the CDR3, the DNA is TGCAGTGTGAAGCGGGAGACTGAGCAGTTCTTC.